Listed below are T cell receptor beta chains from one sample, sequenced in a study of circulating and synovial CD4+ cells in juvenile arthritis. Clones were sequenced by immunoSEQ multiplex PCR, and TCRdb holds only the in-frame ones, with some missing. This table has 30,000 to 40,000 clones, nearly 95% appearing once. The sample consisted of CD4+ T cells from blood. Receptors were obtained from a human donor with juvenile idiopathic arthritis. Each CDR3 is given with its conserved first and last residue. D genes are given only for firm matches. Rows give clone size only sometimes, using once, few, many, or a class for an expanded clone.

v_gene	d_gene	abundance	j_gene	CDR3aa	CDR3nt
TRBV5-8	TRBD1	.	TRBJ2-1	CASSVYRGEQFF	TGTGCCAGCAGCGTGTACAGGGGTGAGCAGTTCTTC
TRBV5-1	.	once	TRBJ1-2	CASSSNSGDHYGYTF	TGCGCCAGCAGCTCCAATTCAGGGGATCACTATGGCTACACCTTC
TRBV28	.	.	TRBJ2-5	CASSDLARKTQYF	TGTGCCAGCAGTGATCTTGCTAGGAAGACCCAGTACTTC
TRBV6-4	TRBD2	.	TRBJ2-1	CASSGIAGGQFF	TGTGCCAGCAGTGGGATAGCGGGGGGACAGTTCTTC
TRBV28	.	.	TRBJ2-2	CASRRDLNTGELFF	TGTGCCAGCAGGAGGGACTTAAACACCGGGGAGCTGTTTTTT
TRBV6-1	.	.	TRBJ1-1	CASSDSSGGSTEAFF	TGTGCCAGCAGTGACTCTTCCGGGGGGAGCACTGAAGCTTTCTTT
TRBV6-1	TRBD1	.	TRBJ1-2	CASSDLRTGTNYGYTF	TGTGCCAGCAGTGATCTCAGGACAGGGACTAACTATGGCTACACCTTC
TRBV5-1	TRBD1	.	TRBJ1-6	CASSLTVQGNSPLHF	TGCGCCAGCAGCTTGACAGTACAGGGGAATTCACCCCTCCACTTT
TRBV28	.	.	TRBJ2-7	CASSLYPSATGYEQYF	TGTGCCAGCAGTTTATACCCCTCAGCGACGGGCTACGAGCAGTACTTC
TRBV5-1	TRBD1	once	TRBJ1-2	CASRKGQGLYGYTF	TGCGCCAGCAGGAAGGGACAGGGGCTCTACGGCTACACCTTC
TRBV19	TRBD1	.	TRBJ2-3	CASSIGGQGRDTQYF	TGTGCCAGTAGTATAGGGGGACAGGGAAGAGATACGCAGTATTTT
TRBV5-1	TRBD1	.	TRBJ1-4	CASSQGQAEEKLFF	TGCGCCAGCAGCCAGGGACAGGCAGAAGAAAAACTGTTTTTT
TRBV5-6	TRBD1	few	TRBJ1-2	CASSGIPGQGPYGYTF	TGTGCCAGCAGCGGAATACCGGGACAGGGGCCCTATGGCTACACCTTC
TRBV29-1	TRBD2	.	TRBJ2-3	CSVERLAGRTDTQYF	TGCAGCGTTGAACGACTAGCGGGACGCACAGATACGCAGTATTTT
TRBV15	TRBD1	.	TRBJ2-7	CATSSGQGTDEQYF	TGTGCCACCAGCAGTGGACAGGGAACGGACGAGCAGTACTTC
TRBV5-4	.	.	TRBJ2-3	CASSPGTSPSTDTQYF	TGTGCCAGCAGCCCTGGGACTTCCCCGAGCACAGATACGCAGTATTTT
TRBV27	.	.	TRBJ1-2	CASSSLRNRYVSGYTF	TGTGCCAGCAGTTCCCTACGGAACAGATATGTTAGTGGCTACACCTTC
TRBV2	.	.	TRBJ2-1	CASSDSSYNEQFF	TGTGCCAGCAGTGACTCCTCCTACAATGAGCAGTTCTTC
TRBV2	TRBD2	.	TRBJ2-2	CASTALAGRTGELFF	TGTGCCAGCACGGCCCTAGCGGGAAGGACCGGGGAGCTGTTTTTT
TRBV29-1	.	.	TRBJ2-2	CSVETNVGAGELFF	TGCAGCGTTGAGACGAACGTAGGGGCCGGGGAGCTGTTTTTT
TRBV5-6	.	.	TRBJ2-4	CASSLRQVLPKNIQYF	TGTGCCAGCAGCTTGAGACAGGTCCTACCCAAAAACATTCAGTACTTC
TRBV6-1	.	.	TRBJ2-1	CASTRRGSSYNEQFF	TGTGCCAGCACTAGACGGGGTAGCTCCTACAATGAGCAGTTCTTC
TRBV6-5	.	.	TRBJ1-3	CASSRDNSAWNTIYF	TGTGCCAGCAGCCGGGACAATTCCGCGTGGAACACCATATATTTT
TRBV18	.	.	TRBJ2-3	CASSPREQGDTQYF	TGTGCCAGCTCACCGAGGGAACAAGGAGATACGCAGTATTTT
TRBV5-1	TRBD1	.	TRBJ2-7	CASTSGGASYEQYF	TGCGCCAGTACATCAGGGGGCGCTTCCTACGAGCAGTACTTC
TRBV6-1	TRBD1	.	TRBJ2-5	CASSEAGGKETQYF	TGTGCCAGCAGTGAGGCAGGGGGAAAAGAGACCCAGTACTTC
TRBV5-4	.	.	TRBJ2-3	CASSPHTQRGTDTQYF	TGTGCCAGCAGCCCTCACACCCAGAGGGGCACAGATACGCAGTATTTT
TRBV29-1	TRBD2	.	TRBJ2-5	CSVGRLAGLQETQYF	TGCAGCGTTGGGAGACTAGCGGGGCTGCAAGAGACCCAGTACTTC
TRBV6-6	.	.	TRBJ2-7	CASSYVRGQNYEQYF	TGTGCCAGCAGTTATGTTAGAGGACAGAACTACGAGCAGTACTTC
TRBV9	TRBD2	.	TRBJ2-1	CASSVSSGRASRNEQFF	TGTGCCAGCAGCGTTTCTAGCGGGAGGGCCTCTCGGAATGAGCAGTTCTTC
TRBV11-2	.	.	TRBJ1-1	CASSLELRNTEAFF	TGTGCCAGCAGCTTAGAGTTGCGCAACACTGAAGCTTTCTTT
TRBV6-1	TRBD1	.	TRBJ1-1	CASRTGDPNTEAFF	TGTGCCAGCAGAACAGGGGATCCGAACACTGAAGCTTTCTTT
TRBV5-1	.	.	TRBJ2-3	CASSLGSARRSTDTQYF	TGCGCCAGCAGCTTGGGGTCGGCCAGGCGTAGCACAGATACGCAGTATTTT
TRBV7-8	.	.	TRBJ2-7	CASSLGGTASYEQYF	TGTGCCAGCAGCTTGGGCGGGACAGCCTCCTACGAGCAGTACTTC
TRBV10-3	TRBD1	.	TRBJ2-7	CATGQGVDEQYF	TGTGCCACGGGACAGGGGGTCGACGAGCAGTACTTC
TRBV6-5	TRBD1	.	TRBJ1-2	CASSFLGTGRNYGYTF	TGTGCCAGCAGTTTCTTAGGGACAGGGCGAAACTATGGCTACACCTTC
TRBV5-1	TRBD1	.	TRBJ2-1	CASSIQGASNEQFF	TGCGCCAGCAGTATACAGGGGGCTAGCAATGAGCAGTTCTTC
TRBV6-6	TRBD1	.	TRBJ1-5	CASSYLGQGAIQPQHF	TGTGCCAGCAGTTACCTCGGACAGGGGGCGATTCAGCCCCAGCATTTT
TRBV10-3	TRBD2	.	TRBJ2-3	CAITPSGGITDTQYF	TGTGCCATCACACCCAGCGGGGGGATCACAGATACGCAGTATTTT
TRBV18	.	.	TRBJ2-7	CASSHLTGNDEQYF	TGTGCCAGCTCACACCTCACAGGGAACGACGAGCAGTACTTC
TRBV11-2	.	.	TRBJ2-3	CASSRDGLGTDTQYF	TGTGCCAGCAGCCGAGACGGGTTAGGCACAGATACGCAGTATTTT
TRBV6-5	.	.	TRBJ2-7	CASSYAAGASYEQYF	TGTGCCAGCAGTTACGCGGCAGGGGCATCCTACGAGCAGTACTTC
TRBV18	.	.	TRBJ2-7	CASSPSGNAYEQYF	TGTGCCAGCTCACCATCGGGGAATGCCTACGAGCAGTACTTC
TRBV7-3	.	.	TRBJ2-3	CASSLTNTDTQYF	TGTGCCAGCAGCTTAACTAACACAGATACGCAGTATTTT
TRBV5-4	.	.	TRBJ2-3	CASSLVAGRRDTQYF	TGTGCCAGCAGCTTGGTGGCAGGCCGCAGGGATACGCAGTATTTT
TRBV5-4	.	.	TRBJ1-2	CASSPGETNYGYTF	TGTGCCAGCAGCCCAGGGGAGACTAACTATGGCTACACCTTC
TRBV6-4	TRBD1	.	TRBJ1-1	CASSSRGPTEAFF	TGTGCCAGCAGTTCGAGGGGGCCCACTGAAGCTTTCTTT
TRBV19	TRBD2	.	TRBJ2-1	CASSKSGRGSYNEQFF	TGTGCCAGTAGTAAAAGCGGGAGGGGCTCCTACAATGAGCAGTTCTTC
TRBV10-1	TRBD2	.	TRBJ2-1	CASSEELAGNNEQFF	TGCGCCAGCAGTGAAGAACTAGCGGGGAACAATGAGCAGTTCTTC